This TCR beta chain was sequenced in a study of Ad26.COV2.S vaccination and SARS-CoV-2 variants (TCRdb year 2021). The study in broad terms: Donors in the vaccine arm were drawn from COV1001, a phase I-IIa trial of Ad26.COV2.S in healthy adults that was multicentre, randomized, double-blind and placebo-controlled. Investigators remained blinded to trial group allocation during experiments and outcome assessment. A total of around 32 samples were included in the TCR-sequenced set, comprising about 20 Ad26.COV2.S vaccine recipients, 5 placebo recipients and 8 SARS-CoV-2 convalescent individuals. TCRbeta repertoire sequencing served as the tool for gauging how specific and how broad the SARS-CoV-2-reactive T cell receptors were following Ad26.COV2.S vaccination. Participants in the trial were split at random into five groups of five each, receiving low-dose or high-dose Ad26.COV2.S once or twice, or else placebo on both occasions. Ad26.COV2.S was given intramuscularly at 5x10^10 or 1x10^11 viral particles, as a single shot or as two shots 56 days apart. Broad study findings and their caveats: Substantial breadth of spike-specific CD8+ and CD4+ T cell responses was reported after vaccination. Comparable non-spike TCR breadth was observed between vaccine and placebo recipients, consistent with only spike being contained in the vaccine. According to the authors, total T cell responses may have been underestimated by the TCR breadth and depth analyses. Ad26.COV2.S recipients had higher spike-specific TCR breadth than placebo recipients (P = 0.0014). Comparing responses between vaccine doses or regimens was not something the study was powered to do.

The treatment or condition label of this sample denotes: roughly 20 received Ad26.COV2.S at low or high dose, single or two shots; 5 received placebo; per-sample allocation not given. For vaccine and placebo recipients, the sequenced repertoires came from samples collected on day 63 after the first injection. Between 29 July and 7 August 2020, Cohort 1b enrolled 25 adults aged 18-55 years at one site in Boston, USA. As a vaccine, Ad26.COV2.S was a replication-incompetent adenovirus type 26 vector that expressed a prefusion-stabilized SARS-CoV-2 spike protein derived from the original Wuhan strain. Concerning this clone itself: What antigen it recognizes has not been identified. Base qualities are not provided; no much larger clone lies one nucleotide away. Other DNA sequences in this specimen translate into the identical CDR3.

The germline V gene (reference sequence) sets CDR1 to LGHDT and CDR2 to YNNKEL. Compared with germline, V lacks 1 base and J lacks 3 bases; bases without a gene match: 6. Reading from cysteine to phenylalanine, the CDR3 counts 15 amino acids. Only CDR3 DNA remains: 45 bases, in frame from the first base. The immunoSEQ Assay was the method used to sequence TCRbeta CDR3 regions. After extraction, genomic DNA underwent amplification by bias-controlled multiplex PCR, followed by high-throughput sequencing. In the source study's methods: Collapsing and filtering of sequences were performed to quantify the absolute abundance of each unique TCRbeta CDR3 region. Usable DNA was measured by amplifying reference genes present in all nucleated cells, and TCRbeta template counts were normalized to that usable DNA to estimate T cell fraction. Repertoire TCRs were annotated as SARS-CoV-2-specific when V gene, CDR3 amino acid sequence and J gene were exactly matched to a known reactive TCR set. The reference SARS-CoV-2 TCR set came from MIRA and was filtered for enrichment in COVID-19-positive ImmuneCODE repertoires, removing public or cross-reactive TCRs. Based on the MIRA antigens, annotated TCRs were further analysed at the level of specific ORF or position within ORF. Breadth was defined as annotated unique rearrangements over total unique productive rearrangements; depth was the summed frequency of those rearrangements. Two-sided Wilcoxon rank-sum tests were used to compare TCR breadth between groups. In TCRdb, the immuneACCESS table is reduced to in-frame sequences with V and J assigned. These tables do not hold every clone; where another copy was compared, an unresolved V gene accounts for under half, and the others remain unexplained. Clone size and the V and J calls come from that table; the DNA yielded D and trimming. Here the sample has about 680,000 clones; 80% to 90% occur a single time. Around 1.4% of the sample is held by the ten biggest clonotypes.

Sequenced material: peripheral blood, taken in a trial of Ad26.COV2.S vaccine versus placebo. Recombination joined TRBV3-1 (or the pseudogene TRBV3-2) with TRBJ2-7, with 7 central nucleotides matching TRBD2. This TCR was recovered from a person aged 18-60 years who received the Ad26.COV2.S COVID-19 vaccine or a placebo. The CDR3 protein sequence reads: CASSQAASGLYEQYF. The bases read TGTGCCAGCAGCCAAGCGGCTAGCGGTCTCTACGAGCAGTACTTC.